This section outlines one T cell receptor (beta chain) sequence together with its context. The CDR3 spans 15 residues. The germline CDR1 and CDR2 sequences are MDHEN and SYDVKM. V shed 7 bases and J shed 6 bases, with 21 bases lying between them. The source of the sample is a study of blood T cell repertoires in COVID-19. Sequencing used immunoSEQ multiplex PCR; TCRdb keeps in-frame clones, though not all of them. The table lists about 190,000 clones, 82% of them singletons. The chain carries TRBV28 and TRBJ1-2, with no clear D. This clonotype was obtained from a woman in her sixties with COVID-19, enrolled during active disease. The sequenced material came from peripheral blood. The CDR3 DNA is TGTGCCAGCACCTTAGGTCGCAGCCCCGGGGATGGCTACACCTTC. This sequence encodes CASTLGRSPGDGYTF.